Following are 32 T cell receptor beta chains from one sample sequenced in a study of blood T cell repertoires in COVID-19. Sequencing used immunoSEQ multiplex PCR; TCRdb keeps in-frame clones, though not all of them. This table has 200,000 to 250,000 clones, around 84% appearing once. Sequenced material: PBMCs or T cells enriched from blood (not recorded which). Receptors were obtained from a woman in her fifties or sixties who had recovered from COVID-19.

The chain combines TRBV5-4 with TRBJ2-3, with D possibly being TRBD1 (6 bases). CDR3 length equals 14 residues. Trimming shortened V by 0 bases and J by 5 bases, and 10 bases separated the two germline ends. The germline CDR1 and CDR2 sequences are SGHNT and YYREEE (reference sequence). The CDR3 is CASSLAGRGDTQYF. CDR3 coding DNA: TGTGCCAGCAGCTTGGCCGGCAGGGGAGATACGCAGTATTTT.

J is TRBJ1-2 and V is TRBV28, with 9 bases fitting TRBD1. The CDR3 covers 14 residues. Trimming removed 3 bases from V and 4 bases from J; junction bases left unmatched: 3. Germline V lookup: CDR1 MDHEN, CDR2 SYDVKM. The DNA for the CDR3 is TGTGCCAGCAGTTTCGGACAGGGGTCCTATGGCTACACCTTC. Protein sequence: CASSFGQGSYGYTF.

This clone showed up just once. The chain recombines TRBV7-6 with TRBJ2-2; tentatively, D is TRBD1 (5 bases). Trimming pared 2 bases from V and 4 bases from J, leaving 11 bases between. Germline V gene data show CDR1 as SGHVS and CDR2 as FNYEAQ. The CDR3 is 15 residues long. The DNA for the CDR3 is TGTGCCAGCAGCTTAAGAAGGGGCGGCACCGGGGAGCTGTTTTTT. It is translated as CASSLRRGGTGELFF.

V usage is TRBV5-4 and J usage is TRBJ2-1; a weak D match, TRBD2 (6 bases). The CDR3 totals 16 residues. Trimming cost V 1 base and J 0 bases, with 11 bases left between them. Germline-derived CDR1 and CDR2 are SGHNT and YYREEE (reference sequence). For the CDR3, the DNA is TGTGCCAGCAGCTTGTACGGGAGCCCCTCCTACAATGAGCAGTTCTTC. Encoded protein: CASSLYGSPSYNEQFF.

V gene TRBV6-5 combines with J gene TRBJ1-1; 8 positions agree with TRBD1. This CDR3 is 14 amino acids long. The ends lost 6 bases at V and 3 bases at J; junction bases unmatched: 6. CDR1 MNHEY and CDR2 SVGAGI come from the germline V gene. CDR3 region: CASRSGQGDTEAFF. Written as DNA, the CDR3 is TGTGCCAGCAGAAGTGGACAGGGCGACACTGAAGCTTTCTTT.

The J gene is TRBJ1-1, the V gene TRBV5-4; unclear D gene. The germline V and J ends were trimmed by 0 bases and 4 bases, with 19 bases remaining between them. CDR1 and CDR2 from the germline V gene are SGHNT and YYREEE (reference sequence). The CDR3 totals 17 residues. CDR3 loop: CASSLAPGFAVITEAFF. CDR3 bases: TGTGCCAGCAGCTTGGCTCCGGGTTTTGCGGTAATCACTGAAGCTTTCTTT.

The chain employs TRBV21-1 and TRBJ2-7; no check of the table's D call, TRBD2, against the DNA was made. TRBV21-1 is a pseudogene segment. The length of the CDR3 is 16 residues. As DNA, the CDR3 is TGTGCCAGCAGCAAAGTTGTGGGAGATACAAACTACGAGCAGTACTTC. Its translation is CASSKVVGDTNYEQYF.

The CDR3 DNA reads TGTGCCAGCGGAGGGGGGGCCTACAATGAGCAGTTCTTC. Protein sequence: CASGGGAYNEQFF. The genes are TRBV7-2 and TRBJ2-1; a weak D match, TRBD2 (7 bases). V dropped 8 bases and J dropped 2 bases, with 10 bases sitting between them. The CDR3 totals 13 residues. In germline, CDR1 is SGHTA, CDR2 FQGNSA. Drawing the rest from reference TRBV7-2 and TRBJ2-1, the complete variable domain is GAGVSQSPSNKVTEKGKDVELRCDPISGHTALYWYRQSLGQGLEFLIYFQGNSAPDKSGLPSDRFSAERTGGSVSTLTIQRTQQEDSAVYLCASGGGAYNEQFFGPGTRLTVL.

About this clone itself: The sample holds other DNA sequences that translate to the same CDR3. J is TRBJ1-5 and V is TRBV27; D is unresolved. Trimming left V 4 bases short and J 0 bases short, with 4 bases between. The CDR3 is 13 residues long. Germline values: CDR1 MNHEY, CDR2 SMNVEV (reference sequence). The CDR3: CASSSYSNQPQHF. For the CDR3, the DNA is TGTGCCAGCAGTTCCTATAGCAATCAGCCCCAGCATTTT.

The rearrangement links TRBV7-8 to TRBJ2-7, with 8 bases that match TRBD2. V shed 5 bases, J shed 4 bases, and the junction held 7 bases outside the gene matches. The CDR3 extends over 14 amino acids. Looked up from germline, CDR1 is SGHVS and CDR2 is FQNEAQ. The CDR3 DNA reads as TGTGCCAGCAGCCGGAGCGGGAGTTGGTACGAGCAGTACTTC. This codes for CASSRSGSWYEQYF.

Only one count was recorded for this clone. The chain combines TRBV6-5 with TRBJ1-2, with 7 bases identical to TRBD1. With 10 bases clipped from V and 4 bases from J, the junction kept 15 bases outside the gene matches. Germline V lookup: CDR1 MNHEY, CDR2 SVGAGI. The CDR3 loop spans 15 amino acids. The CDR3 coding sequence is TGTGCCACTACGGTTGTGCAGGGGGAAGGCTATGGCTACACCTTC. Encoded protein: CATTVVQGEGYGYTF.

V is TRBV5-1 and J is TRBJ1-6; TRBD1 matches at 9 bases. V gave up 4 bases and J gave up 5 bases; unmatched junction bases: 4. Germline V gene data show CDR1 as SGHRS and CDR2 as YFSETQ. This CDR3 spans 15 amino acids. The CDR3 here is CASSTGQGHNSPLHF. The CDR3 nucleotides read TGCGCCAGCAGCACCGGACAGGGGCATAATTCACCCCTCCACTTT.

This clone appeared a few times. DNA of the CDR3: TGTGCCAGCAGCGTAGACGGGAGCGGGTACAATGAGCAGTTCTTC. It translates to CASSVDGSGYNEQFF. V gene TRBV9 combines with J gene TRBJ2-1; TRBD2 might be the D (6 bases). The CDR3 has 15 residues. The germline V and J ends were trimmed by 0 bases and 4 bases, with 11 bases remaining between them. The germline CDR1 and CDR2 sequences are SGDLS and YYNGEE. Complete variable domain (other parts from reference TRBV9 and TRBJ2-1): DSGVTQTPKHLITATGQRVTLRCSPRSGDLSVYWYQQSLDQGLQFLIQYYNGEERAKGNILERFSAQQFPDLHSELNLSSLELGDSALYFCASSVDGSGYNEQFFGPGTRLTVL.

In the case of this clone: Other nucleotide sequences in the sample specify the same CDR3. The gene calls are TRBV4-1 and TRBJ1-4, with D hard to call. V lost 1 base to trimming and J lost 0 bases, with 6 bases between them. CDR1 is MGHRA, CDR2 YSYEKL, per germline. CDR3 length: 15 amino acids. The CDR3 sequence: CASSQARATNEKLFF. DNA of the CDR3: TGCGCCAGCAGCCAAGCAAGAGCAACTAATGAAAAACTGTTTTTT.

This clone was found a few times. The CDR3 reads CAISESGGGTEAFF. CDR3 DNA: TGTGCCATCAGTGAATCGGGGGGCGGCACTGAAGCTTTCTTT. The chain has TRBV10-3 and TRBJ1-1, with a possible D match to TRBD1 (6 bases). This CDR3 comprises 14 residues. V gave up 3 bases and J gave up 4 bases, with 12 bases separating them. Germline CDR1 ENHRY, CDR2 SYGVKD.

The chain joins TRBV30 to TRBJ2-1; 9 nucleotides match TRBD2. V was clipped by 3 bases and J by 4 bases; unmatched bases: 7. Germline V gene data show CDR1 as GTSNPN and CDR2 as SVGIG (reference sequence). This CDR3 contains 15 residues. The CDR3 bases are TGTGCCTGGAGGCGGGAGGGACCTCGGTACAATGAGCAGTTCTTC. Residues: CAWRREGPRYNEQFF.

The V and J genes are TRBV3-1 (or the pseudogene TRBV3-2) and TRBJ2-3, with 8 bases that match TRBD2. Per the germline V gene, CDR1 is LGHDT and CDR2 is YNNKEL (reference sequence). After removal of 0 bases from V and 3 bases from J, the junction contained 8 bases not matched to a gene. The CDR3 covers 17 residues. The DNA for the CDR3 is TGTGCCAGCAGCCAAGAAAGAAGCGGGAGTCTAACAGATACGCAGTATTTT. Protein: CASSQERSGSLTDTQYF.

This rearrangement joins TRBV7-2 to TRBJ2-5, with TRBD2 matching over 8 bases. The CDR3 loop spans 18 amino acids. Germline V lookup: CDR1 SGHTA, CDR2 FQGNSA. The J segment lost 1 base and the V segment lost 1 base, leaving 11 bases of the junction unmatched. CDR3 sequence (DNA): TGTGCCAGCAGCTTAGGAGTAAGAGCGGGGGCCCTCCAAGAGACCCAGTACTTC. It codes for CASSLGVRAGALQETQYF.

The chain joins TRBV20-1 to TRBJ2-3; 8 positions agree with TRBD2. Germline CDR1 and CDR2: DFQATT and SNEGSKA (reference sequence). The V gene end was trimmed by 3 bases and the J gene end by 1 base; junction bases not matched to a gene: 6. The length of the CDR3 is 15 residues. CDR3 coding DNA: TGCAGTGCTAGTGATCCAGCGGGGGGCACAGATACGCAGTATTTT. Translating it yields CSASDPAGGTDTQYF.

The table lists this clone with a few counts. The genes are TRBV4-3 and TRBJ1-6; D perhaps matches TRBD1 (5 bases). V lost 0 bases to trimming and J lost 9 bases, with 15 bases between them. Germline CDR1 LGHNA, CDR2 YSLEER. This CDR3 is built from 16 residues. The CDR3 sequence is CASSQEEGLFGSPLHF. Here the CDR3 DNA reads TGCGCCAGCAGCCAAGAGGAGGGGTTGTTTGGTTCACCCCTCCACTTT.

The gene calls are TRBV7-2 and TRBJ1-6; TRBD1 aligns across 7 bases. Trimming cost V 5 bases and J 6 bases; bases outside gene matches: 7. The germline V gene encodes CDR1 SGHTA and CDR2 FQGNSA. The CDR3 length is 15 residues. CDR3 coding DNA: TGTGCCAGCAGCCCTCAGGGACAGATTAATTCACCCCTCCACTTT. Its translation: CASSPQGQINSPLHF.

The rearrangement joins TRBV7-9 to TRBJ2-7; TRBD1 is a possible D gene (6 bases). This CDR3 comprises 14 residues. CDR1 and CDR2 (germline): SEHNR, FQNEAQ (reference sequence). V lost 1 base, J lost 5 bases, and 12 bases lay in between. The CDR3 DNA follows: TGTGCCAGCAGCTTAGAACAGGGTCAGCACGAGCAGTACTTC. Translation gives CASSLEQGQHEQYF.

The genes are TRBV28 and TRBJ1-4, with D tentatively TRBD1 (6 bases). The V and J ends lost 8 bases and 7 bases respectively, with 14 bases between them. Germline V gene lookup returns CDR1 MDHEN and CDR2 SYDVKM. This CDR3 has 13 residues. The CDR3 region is CASLQGIGEKLFF. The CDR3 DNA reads TGTGCCAGCCTACAGGGAATTGGTGAAAAACTGTTTTTT.

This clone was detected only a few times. CDR3 region: CASSGTKNYGYTF. The CDR3, as DNA: TGTGCCAGCAGCGGGACAAAGAACTATGGCTACACCTTC. J is TRBJ1-2 and V is TRBV12-3 or TRBV12-4; perhaps TRBD1 as D (6 bases). Trimming left V 6 bases short and J 2 bases short, with 10 bases between. CDR3 length: 13 residues.

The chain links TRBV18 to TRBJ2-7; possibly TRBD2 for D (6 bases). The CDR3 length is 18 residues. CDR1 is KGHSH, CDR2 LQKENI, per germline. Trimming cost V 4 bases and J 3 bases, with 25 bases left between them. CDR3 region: CASSLHGGGEGYLYEQYF. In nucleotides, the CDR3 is TGTGCCAGCTCACTACATGGTGGAGGGGAAGGTTATCTCTACGAGCAGTACTTC.

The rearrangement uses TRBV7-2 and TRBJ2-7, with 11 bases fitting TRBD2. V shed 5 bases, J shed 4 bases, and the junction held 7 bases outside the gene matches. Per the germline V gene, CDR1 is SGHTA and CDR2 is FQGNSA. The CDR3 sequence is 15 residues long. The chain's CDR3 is CASSTGLAGRYEQYF. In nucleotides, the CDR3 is TGTGCCAGCAGCACAGGACTAGCGGGTAGATACGAGCAGTACTTC.

The CDR3 sequence is CASSRSSEGAGTF. The CDR3 DNA is TGTGCCAGCAGCCGCAGCTCGGAGGGGGCTGGCACCTTC. This chain joins TRBV14 and TRBJ1-2, with 7 bases lining up with TRBD1. The CDR3 has 13 amino acids. V dropped 4 bases and J dropped 13; count of bases not matched to a gene: 12. In germline, CDR1 is SGHDN, CDR2 FVKESK.

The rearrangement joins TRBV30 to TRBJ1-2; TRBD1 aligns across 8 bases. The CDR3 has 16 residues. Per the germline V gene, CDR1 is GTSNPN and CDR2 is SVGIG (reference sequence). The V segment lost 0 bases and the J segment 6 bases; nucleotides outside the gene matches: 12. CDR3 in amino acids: CAWSVPRSGGANGYTF. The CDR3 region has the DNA TGTGCCTGGAGTGTACCAAGATCAGGGGGCGCGAATGGCTACACCTTC.

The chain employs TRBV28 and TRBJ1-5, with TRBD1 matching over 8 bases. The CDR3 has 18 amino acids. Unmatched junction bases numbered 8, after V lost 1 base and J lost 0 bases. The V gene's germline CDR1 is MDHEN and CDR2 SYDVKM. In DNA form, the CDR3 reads TGTGCCAGCAGTTTATTAGGGGACAGGCGGAATAGCAATCAGCCCCAGCATTTT. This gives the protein CASSLLGDRRNSNQPQHF.

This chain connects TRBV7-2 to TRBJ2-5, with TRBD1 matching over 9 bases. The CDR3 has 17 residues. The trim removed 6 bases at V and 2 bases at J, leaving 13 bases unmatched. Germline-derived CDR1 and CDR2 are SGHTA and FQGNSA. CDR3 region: CASRTGQGRLSQETQYF. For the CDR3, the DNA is TGTGCCAGCAGAACGGGACAGGGAAGATTATCACAAGAGACCCAGTACTTC. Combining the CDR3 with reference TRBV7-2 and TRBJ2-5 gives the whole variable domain GAGVSQSPSNKVTEKGKDVELRCDPISGHTALYWYRQSLGQGLEFLIYFQGNSAPDKSGLPSDRFSAERTGGSVSTLTIQRTQQEDSAVYLCASRTGQGRLSQETQYFGPGTRLLVL.

The CDR3 sequence is CASSYKPSGSIGRNEQFF. In DNA, the CDR3 is TGTGCCAGCAGTTACAAGCCTAGCGGGAGTATAGGTAGGAATGAGCAGTTCTTC. The chain links TRBV6-2 or TRBV6-3 to TRBJ2-1; 10 bases align to TRBD2. V gave up 2 bases and J gave up 7 bases; unmatched junction bases: 14. Germline V gene sequence: CDR1 MNHEY, CDR2 SVGEGT. The CDR3 sequence is 18 residues long.

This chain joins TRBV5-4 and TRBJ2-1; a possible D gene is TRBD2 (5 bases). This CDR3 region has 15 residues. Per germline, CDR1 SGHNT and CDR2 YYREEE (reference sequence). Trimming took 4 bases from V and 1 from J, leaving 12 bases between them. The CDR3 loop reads CASSPHTSSYNEQFF. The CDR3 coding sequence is TGTGCCAGCAGCCCCCACACTAGTTCCTACAATGAGCAGTTCTTC.